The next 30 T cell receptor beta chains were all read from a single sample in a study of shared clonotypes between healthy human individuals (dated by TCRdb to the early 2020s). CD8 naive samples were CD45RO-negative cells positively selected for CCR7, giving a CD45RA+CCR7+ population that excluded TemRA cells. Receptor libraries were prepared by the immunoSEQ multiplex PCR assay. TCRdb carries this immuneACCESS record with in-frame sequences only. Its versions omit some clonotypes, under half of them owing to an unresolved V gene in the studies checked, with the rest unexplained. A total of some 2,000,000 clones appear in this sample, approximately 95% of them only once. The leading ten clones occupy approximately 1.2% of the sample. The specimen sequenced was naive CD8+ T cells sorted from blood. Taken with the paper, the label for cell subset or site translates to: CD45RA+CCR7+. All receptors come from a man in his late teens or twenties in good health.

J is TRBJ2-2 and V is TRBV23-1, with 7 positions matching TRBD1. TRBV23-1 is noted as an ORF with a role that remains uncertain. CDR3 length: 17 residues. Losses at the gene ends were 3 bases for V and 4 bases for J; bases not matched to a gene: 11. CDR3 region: CASSQAQQGSRTGELFF. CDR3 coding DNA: TGCGCCAGCAGTCAGGCACAACAGGGGTCTCGCACCGGGGAGCTGTTTTTT.

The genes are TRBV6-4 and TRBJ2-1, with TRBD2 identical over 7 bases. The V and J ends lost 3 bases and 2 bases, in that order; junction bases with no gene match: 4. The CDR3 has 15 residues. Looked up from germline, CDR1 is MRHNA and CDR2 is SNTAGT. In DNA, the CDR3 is TGTGCCAGCAGTGAATGGGAGGGCCCCTACAATGAGCAGTTCTTC. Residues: CASSEWEGPYNEQFF.

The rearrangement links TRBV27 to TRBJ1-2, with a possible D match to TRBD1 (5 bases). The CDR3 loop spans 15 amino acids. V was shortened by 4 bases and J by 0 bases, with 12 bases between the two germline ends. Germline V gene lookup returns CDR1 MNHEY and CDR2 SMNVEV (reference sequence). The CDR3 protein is CASSSLLQANYGYTF. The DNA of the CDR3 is TGTGCCAGCAGTTCCCTTTTACAGGCTAACTATGGCTACACCTTC.

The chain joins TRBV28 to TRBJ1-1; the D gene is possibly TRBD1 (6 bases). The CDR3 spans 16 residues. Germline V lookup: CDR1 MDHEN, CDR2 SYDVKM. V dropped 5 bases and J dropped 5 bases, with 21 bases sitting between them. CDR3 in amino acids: CASSSPSPPGVTEAFF. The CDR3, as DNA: TGTGCCAGCAGTAGTCCAAGCCCACCAGGGGTAACTGAAGCTTTCTTT.

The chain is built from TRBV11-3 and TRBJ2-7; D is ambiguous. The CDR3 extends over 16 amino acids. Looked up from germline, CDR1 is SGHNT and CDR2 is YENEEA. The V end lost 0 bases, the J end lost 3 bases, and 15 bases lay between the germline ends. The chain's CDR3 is CASSLDPRPPHYEQYF. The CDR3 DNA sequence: TGTGCCAGCAGCTTAGATCCCCGACCACCTCACTACGAGCAGTACTTC.

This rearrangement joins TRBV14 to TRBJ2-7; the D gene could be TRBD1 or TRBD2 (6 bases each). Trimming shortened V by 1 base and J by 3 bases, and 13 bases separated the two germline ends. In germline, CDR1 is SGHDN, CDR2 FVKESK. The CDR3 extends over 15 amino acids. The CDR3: CASSQVQGGLYEQYF. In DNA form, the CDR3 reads TGTGCCAGCAGCCAAGTTCAAGGGGGGCTCTACGAGCAGTACTTC.

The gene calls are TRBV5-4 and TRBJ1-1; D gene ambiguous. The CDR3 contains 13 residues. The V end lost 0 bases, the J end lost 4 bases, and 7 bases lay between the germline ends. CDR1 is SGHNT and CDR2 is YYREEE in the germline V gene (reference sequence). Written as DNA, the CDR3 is TGTGCCAGCAGCTTGGAACGGAGCACTGAAGCTTTCTTT. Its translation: CASSLERSTEAFF.

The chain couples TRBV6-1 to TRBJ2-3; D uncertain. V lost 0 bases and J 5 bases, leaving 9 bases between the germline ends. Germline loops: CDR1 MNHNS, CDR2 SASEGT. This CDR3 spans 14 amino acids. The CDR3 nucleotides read TGTGCCAGCAGTGAAGCGCCCGAGGAAGATACGCAGTATTTT. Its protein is CASSEAPEEDTQYF.

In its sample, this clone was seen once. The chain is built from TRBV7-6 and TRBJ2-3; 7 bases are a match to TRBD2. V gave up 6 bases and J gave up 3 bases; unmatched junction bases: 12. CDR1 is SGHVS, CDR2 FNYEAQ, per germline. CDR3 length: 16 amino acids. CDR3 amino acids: CASRITGGGGTDTQYF. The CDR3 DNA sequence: TGTGCCAGCAGAATAACCGGTGGGGGAGGGACAGATACGCAGTATTTT.

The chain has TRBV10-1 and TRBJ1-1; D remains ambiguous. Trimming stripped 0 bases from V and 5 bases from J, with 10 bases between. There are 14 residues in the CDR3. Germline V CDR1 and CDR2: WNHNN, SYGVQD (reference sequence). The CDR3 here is CASSESNLGTEAFF. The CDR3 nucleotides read TGCGCCAGCAGTGAGTCTAATCTGGGGACTGAAGCTTTCTTT.

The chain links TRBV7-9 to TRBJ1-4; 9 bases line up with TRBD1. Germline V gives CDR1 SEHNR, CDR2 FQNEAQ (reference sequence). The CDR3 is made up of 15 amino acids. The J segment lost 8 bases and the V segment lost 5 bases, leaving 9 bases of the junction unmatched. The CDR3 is CASSLTGTGMEKLFF. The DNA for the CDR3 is TGTGCCAGCAGCCTTACAGGGACAGGGATGGAAAAACTGTTTTTT.

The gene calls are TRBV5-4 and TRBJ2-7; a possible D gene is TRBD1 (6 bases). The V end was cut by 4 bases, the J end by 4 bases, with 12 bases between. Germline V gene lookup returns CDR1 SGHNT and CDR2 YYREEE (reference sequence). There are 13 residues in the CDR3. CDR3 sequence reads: CASSPGHLYEQYF. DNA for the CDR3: TGTGCCAGCAGCCCGGGACACCTATACGAGCAGTACTTC.

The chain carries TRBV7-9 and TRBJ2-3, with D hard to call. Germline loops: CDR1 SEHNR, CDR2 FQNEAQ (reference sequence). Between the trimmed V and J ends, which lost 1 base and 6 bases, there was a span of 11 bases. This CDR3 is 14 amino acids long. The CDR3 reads CASSLVLGVDTQYF. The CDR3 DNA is TGTGCCAGCAGCTTAGTTCTTGGGGTGGATACGCAGTATTTT.

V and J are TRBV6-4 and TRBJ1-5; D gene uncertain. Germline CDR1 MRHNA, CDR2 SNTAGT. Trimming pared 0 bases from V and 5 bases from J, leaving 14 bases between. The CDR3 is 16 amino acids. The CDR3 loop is CASSDSSRVGYQPQHF. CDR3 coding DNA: TGTGCCAGCAGTGACTCTTCACGGGTAGGCTATCAGCCCCAGCATTTT.

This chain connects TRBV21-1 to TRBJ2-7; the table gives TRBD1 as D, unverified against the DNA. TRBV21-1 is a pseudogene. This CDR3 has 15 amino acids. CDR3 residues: CASSKDRTGGYEQYF. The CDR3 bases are TGTGCCAGCAGCAAAGATAGGACAGGGGGCTACGAGCAGTACTTC.

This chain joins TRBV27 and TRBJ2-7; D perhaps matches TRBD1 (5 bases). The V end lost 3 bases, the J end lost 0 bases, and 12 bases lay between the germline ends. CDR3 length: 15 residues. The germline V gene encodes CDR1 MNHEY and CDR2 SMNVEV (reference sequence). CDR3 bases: TGTGCCAGCAGTTTTTGGAACAGGAGCTCCTACGAGCAGTACTTC. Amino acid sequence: CASSFWNRSSYEQYF.

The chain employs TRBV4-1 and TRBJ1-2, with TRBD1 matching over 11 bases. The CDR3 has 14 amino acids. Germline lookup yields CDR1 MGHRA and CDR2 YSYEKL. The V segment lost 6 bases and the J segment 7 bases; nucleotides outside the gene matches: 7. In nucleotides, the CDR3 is TGCGCCAGCAGTCCGGGACAGGGGGTTTTTGGCTACACCTTC. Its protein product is CASSPGQGVFGYTF.

CDR3 region: CASSFLEVDTQYF. CDR3 nucleotide sequence: TGTGCCAGCAGTTTTCTAGAAGTAGATACGCAGTATTTT. This chain links TRBV28 with TRBJ2-3; no definite D call. Trimming took 3 bases from V and 5 from J, leaving 9 bases between them. Germline assignment: CDR1 MDHEN and CDR2 SYDVKM. The CDR3 is made up of 13 amino acids.

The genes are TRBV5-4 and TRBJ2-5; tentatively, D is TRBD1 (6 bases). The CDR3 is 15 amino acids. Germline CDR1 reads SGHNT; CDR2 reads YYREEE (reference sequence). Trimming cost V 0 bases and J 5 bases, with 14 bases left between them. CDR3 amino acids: CASSLAYRADETQYF. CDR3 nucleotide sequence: TGTGCCAGCAGCTTGGCCTACAGGGCGGATGAGACCCAGTACTTC.

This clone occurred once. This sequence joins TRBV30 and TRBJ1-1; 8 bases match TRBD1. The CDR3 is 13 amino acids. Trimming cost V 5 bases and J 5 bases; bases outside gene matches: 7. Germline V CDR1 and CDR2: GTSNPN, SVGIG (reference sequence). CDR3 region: CAWDRGTVTEAFF. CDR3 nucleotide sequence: TGTGCCTGGGACAGGGGTACTGTAACTGAAGCTTTCTTT.

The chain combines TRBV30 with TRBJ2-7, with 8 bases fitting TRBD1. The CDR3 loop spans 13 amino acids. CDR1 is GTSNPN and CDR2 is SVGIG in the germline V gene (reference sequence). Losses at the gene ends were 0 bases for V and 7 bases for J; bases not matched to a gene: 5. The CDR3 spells CAWSVNRGREQYF. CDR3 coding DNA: TGTGCCTGGAGTGTGAACAGGGGGAGGGAGCAGTACTTC. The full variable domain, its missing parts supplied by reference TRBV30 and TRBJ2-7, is SQTIHQWPATLVQPVGSPLSLECTVEGTSNPNLYWYRQAAGRGLQLLFYSVGIGQISSEVPQNLSASRPQDRQFILSSKKLLLSDSGFYLCAWSVNRGREQYFGPGTRLTVT.

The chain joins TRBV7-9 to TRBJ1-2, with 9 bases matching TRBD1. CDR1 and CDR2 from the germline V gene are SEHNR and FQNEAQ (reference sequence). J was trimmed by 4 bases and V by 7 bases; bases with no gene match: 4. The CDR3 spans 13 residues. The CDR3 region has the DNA TGTGCCAGCACCACGGGACAGGGCTATGGCTACACCTTC. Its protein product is CASTTGQGYGYTF.

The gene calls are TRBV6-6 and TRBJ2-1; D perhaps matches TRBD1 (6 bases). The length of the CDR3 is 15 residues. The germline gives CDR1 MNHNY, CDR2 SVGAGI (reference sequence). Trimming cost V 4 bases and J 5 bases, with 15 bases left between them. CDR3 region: CASSSPGAWDNEQFF. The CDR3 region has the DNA TGTGCCAGCAGTTCCCCAGGGGCATGGGACAATGAGCAGTTCTTC.

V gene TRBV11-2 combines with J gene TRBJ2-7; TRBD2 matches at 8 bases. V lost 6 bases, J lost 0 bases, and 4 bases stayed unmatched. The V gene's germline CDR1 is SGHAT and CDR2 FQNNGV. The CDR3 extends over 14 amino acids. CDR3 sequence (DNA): TGTGCCAGCAGTCGGGAGGGACCCTCCTACGAGCAGTACTTC. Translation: CASSREGPSYEQYF.

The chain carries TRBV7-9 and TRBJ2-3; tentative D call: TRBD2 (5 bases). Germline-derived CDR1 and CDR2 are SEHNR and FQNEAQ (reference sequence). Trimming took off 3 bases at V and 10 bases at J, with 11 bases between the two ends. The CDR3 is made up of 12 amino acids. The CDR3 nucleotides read TGTGCCAGCAGCTTCGACGAGGGTTCGCAGTATTTT. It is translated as CASSFDEGSQYF.

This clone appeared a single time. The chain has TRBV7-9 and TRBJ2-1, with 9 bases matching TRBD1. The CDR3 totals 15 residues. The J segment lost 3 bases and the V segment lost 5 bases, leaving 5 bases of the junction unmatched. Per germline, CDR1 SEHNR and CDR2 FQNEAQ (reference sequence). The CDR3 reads CASSARDRDYNEQFF. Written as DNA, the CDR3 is TGTGCCAGCAGCGCTCGGGACAGGGACTACAATGAGCAGTTCTTC.

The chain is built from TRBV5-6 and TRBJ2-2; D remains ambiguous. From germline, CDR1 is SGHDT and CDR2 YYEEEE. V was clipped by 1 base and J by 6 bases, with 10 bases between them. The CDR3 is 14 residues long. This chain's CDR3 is CASSLSLEPGELFF. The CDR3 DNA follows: TGTGCCAGCAGCTTGAGTTTAGAACCCGGGGAGCTGTTTTTT.

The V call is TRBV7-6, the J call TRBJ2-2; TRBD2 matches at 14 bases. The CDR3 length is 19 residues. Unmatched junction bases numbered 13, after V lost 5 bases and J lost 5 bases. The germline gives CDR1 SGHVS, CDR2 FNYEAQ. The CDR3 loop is CASSVETSGRAEATGELFF. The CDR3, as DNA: TGTGCCAGCAGCGTGGAGACTAGCGGGAGGGCCGAAGCGACCGGGGAGCTGTTTTTT.

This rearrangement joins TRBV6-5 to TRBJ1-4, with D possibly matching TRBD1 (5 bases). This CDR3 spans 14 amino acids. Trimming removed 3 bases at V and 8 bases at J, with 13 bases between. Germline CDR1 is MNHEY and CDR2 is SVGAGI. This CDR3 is CASSYFQGEEKLFF. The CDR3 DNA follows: TGTGCCAGCAGTTATTTCCAGGGTGAAGAAAAACTGTTTTTT.

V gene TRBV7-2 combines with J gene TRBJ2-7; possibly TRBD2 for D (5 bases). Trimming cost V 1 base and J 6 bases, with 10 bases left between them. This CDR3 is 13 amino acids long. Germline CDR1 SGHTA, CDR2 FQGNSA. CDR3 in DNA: TGTGCCAGCAGCTTAGTTGGCGGACTCGAGCAGTACTTC. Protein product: CASSLVGGLEQYF.